These 2 T cell receptor beta chains originate from one sample sequenced in a study of cytomegalovirus exposure and HLA in healthy donors (dated by TCRdb to the late 2010s). Library prep was done by the immunoSEQ multiplex PCR assay. TCRdb provides this immuneACCESS table in a form limited to in-frame rearrangements. Some clones are lacking; in checked studies, under half of them reflect an unresolved V gene, and why the rest are absent is not known. This sample gives more than 200,000 clones in total; 87% of them show up just once. The ten largest clones take up about 11% of the sample. Sequences were obtained from PBMCs. All receptors derive from a man younger than 35 in good health and CMV-seropositive.

As DNA, the CDR3 is TGCAGCGTTTCGGATTACAGGGGGCGCGATGGCTACACCTTC. Encoded protein: CSVSDYRGRDGYTF. This chain uses TRBV29-1 with TRBJ1-2; 9 bases map to TRBD1. Trimming at V came to 5 bases and at J to 6 bases, leaving 10 bases not matched to a gene. The length of the CDR3 is 14 residues. Per germline, CDR1 SQVTM and CDR2 ANQGSEA.

This sequence joins TRBV7-8 and TRBJ1-1; no definite D call. CDR1 is SGHVS, CDR2 FQNEAQ, per germline. V was cut by 1 base and J by 5 bases, with 11 bases left in between. This CDR3 is 14 amino acids long. CDR3 coding DNA: TGTGCCAGCAGCTTAGGAGGGCGGACTACTGAAGCTTTCTTT. Translating it yields CASSLGGRTTEAFF.